The T cell receptor beta chain under discussion was sequenced for a study of T cells in localized non-small cell lung cancer. Whole-study findings and limits: Adjacent lung held a median 57 of the top 100 tumor clones. In the blood, greater T cell density corresponded to longer overall survival.

Data came from immunoSEQ multiplex PCR; TCRdb stores just in-frame clones and leaves some out. This sample has about 2,600 clones, with 22% found just once. This CDR3 is built from 14 residues. Germline lookup yields CDR1 LNHDA and CDR2 SQIVND (reference sequence). Germline trimming cut 7 bases from V and 6 bases from J; bases unmatched to any gene: 7. In its sample, this clone was seen a few times. Its antigen is unidentified. The receptor's source is a male donor aged 60 or over with stage III squamous cell lung carcinoma. Sequencing was performed on lung tumor tissue, taken before any cancer treatment. The chain employs TRBV19 and TRBJ1-5; 9 nucleotides align to TRBD1. Here the CDR3 DNA reads TGTGCCAGTAACCCTACAGGGGGCGGTCAGCCCCAGCATTTT. Its protein is CASNPTGGGQPQHF.